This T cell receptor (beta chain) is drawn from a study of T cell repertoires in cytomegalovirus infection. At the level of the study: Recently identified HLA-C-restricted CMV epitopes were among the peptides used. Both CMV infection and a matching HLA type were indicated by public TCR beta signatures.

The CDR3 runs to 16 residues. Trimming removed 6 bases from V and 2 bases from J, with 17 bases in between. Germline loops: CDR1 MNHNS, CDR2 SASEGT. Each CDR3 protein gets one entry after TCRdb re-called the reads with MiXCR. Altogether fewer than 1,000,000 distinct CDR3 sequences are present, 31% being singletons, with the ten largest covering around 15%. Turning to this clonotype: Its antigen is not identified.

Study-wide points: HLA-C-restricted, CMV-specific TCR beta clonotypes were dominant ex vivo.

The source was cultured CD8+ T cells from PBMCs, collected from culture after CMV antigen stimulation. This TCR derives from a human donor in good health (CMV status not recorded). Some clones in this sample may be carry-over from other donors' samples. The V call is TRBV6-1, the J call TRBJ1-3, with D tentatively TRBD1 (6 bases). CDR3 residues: CASSPRTVAPGNTIYF. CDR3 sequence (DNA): TGTGCCAGCAGCCCTCGGACAGTCGCGCCTGGAAACACCATATATTTT.